This is a list of T cell receptor beta chains from one sample in a study of T cells in localized non-small cell lung cancer. Data came from immunoSEQ multiplex PCR; TCRdb stores just in-frame clones and leaves some out. The repertoire consists of under 45,000 clones, with about 83% occurring once and the leading ten covering almost 8%. Sequenced material: PBMCs, taken before any cancer treatment. Receptors originate from a man between 35 and 75 years old with stage II lung adenocarcinoma. The CDR3 runs from the conserved cysteine through the conserved F or W. The order of the fields is clone size, CDR3 length, J gene, V gene, D gene, CDR3 DNA, CDR3 protein. D genes are given only for firm matches. Size tells how often a clone was seen (once, few, many) or the class of an expanded clone, and some rows leave it out.

. 11 TRBJ1-1 TRBV25-1 . TGTGCCAGCAGTCAAAAAAAAGAAGCTTTCTTT CASSQKKEAFF
. 12 TRBJ2-7 TRBV11-3 . TGTGCCAGCAGCGATGACCGGGGCCAGCAGTACTTC CASSDDRGQQYF
. 14 TRBJ1-5 TRBV2 . TGTGCCAGCAGTGAAACCGGGTTCAATCAGCCCCAGCATTTT CASSETGFNQPQHF
. 15 TRBJ2-1 TRBV7-3 . TGTGCCAGCAGCTCGGGCCTAGGAGGGTACAATGAGCAGTTCTTC CASSSGLGGYNEQFF
once 12 TRBJ2-7 TRBV2 . TGTGCCAGCCTCTATTCAAGTTACGAGCAGTACTTC CASLYSSYEQYF
. 13 TRBJ2-5 TRBV19 . TGTGCCAGTTCCGTGCAGGGTGGGGAGACCCAGTACTTC CASSVQGGETQYF
. 18 TRBJ2-6 TRBV2 TRBD2 TGTGCCAGCAAATTTAGCGGGAGGTCCCCCTCTGGGGCCAACGTCCTGACTTTC CASKFSGRSPSGANVLTF
. 16 TRBJ1-4 TRBV15 . TGTGCCACCAGCGGGAGACACGTTGCAACTAATGAAAAACTGTTTTTT CATSGRHVATNEKLFF
. 14 TRBJ1-1 TRBV5-1 . TGCGCCAGCAGCTTCGGGACAATGAACACTGAAGCTTTCTTT CASSFGTMNTEAFF
. 16 TRBJ2-3 TRBV19 . TGTGCCAGTAGTCCCACCGGGGGCTCCTCCACAGATACGCAGTATTTT CASSPTGGSSTDTQYF
once 13 TRBJ2-4 TRBV6-5 . TGTGCCAGCAGTTACGTGTACAAAAACATTCAGTACTTC CASSYVYKNIQYF
. 18 TRBJ2-3 TRBV7-8 . TGTGCCAGCAGAACAGGGGGGACGAGCGGGAGGTTCACAGATACGCAGTATTTT CASRTGGTSGRFTDTQYF
. 14 TRBJ1-2 TRBV10-2 TRBD1 TGCGCCAGCAGTTGGACAGGGGAGGGCTATGGCTACACCTTC CASSWTGEGYGYTF
medium-sized 14 TRBJ1-1 TRBV4-3 . TGCGCCAGCGGACTCAACAGGGCGAACACTGAAGCTTTCTTT CASGLNRANTEAFF
. 16 TRBJ1-5 TRBV7-2 TRBD1 TGTGCCAGCAGCTTACACCCGGGACAGGGCAATCAGCCCCAGCATTTT CASSLHPGQGNQPQHF
few 17 TRBJ2-1 TRBV7-2 TRBD2 TGTGCCAGCAGCTTAGTGGTAGCGGGGGGGCCGGGAGATGAGCAGTTCTTC CASSLVVAGGPGDEQFF
few 14 TRBJ2-7 TRBV5-6 TRBD1 TGTGCCAGCAGCTCAAGACAGGGGGCCTACGAGCAGTACTTC CASSSRQGAYEQYF
. 14 TRBJ1-1 TRBV6-6 TRBD1 TGTGCCAGCAGTTTCGGCAGGGGGGTCACTGAAGCTTTCTTT CASSFGRGVTEAFF
. 14 TRBJ2-7 TRBV27 . TGTGCCAGCAGTTTGTCCCTGGGGGCCTACGAGCAGTACTTC CASSLSLGAYEQYF
. 14 TRBJ2-7 TRBV4-2 . TGTGCCAGCAGCCAAGAACGGGTTCCCTACGAGCAGTACTTC CASSQERVPYEQYF
. 15 TRBJ2-3 TRBV5-1 TRBD1 TGCGCCAGCAGCTGGACAGGCCCGTCCGTAGATACGCAGTATTTT CASSWTGPSVDTQYF
once 16 TRBJ1-4 TRBV4-1 . TGCGCCAGCAGCCAAGCATGGGGGGCAATTCCTGAAAAACTGTTTTTT CASSQAWGAIPEKLFF
. 15 TRBJ2-7 TRBV2 . TGTGCCAGCAGTGCCGGGACACTAAACTCCTACGAGCAGTACTTC CASSAGTLNSYEQYF
. 13 TRBJ2-7 TRBV7-8 . TGTGCCAGCAGCCGACAGACGACCTACGAGCAGTACTTC CASSRQTTYEQYF
. 13 TRBJ2-1 TRBV19 . TGTGCCAGTAGTTATGACACCTACAATGAGCAGTTCTTC CASSYDTYNEQFF
. 11 TRBJ2-7 TRBV28 . TGTGCCAGCAGTTTAGGGTACGAGCAGTACTTC CASSLGYEQYF
. 17 TRBJ1-6 TRBV2 . TGTGCCAGCAGGGCCAGGGGCCTCGGCCCAGATAATTCACCCCTCCACTTT CASRARGLGPDNSPLHF
. 15 TRBJ2-5 TRBV19 . TGTGCCAGTAGACCCGGGGCCGTAACACAAGAGACCCAGTACTTC CASRPGAVTQETQYF
. 12 TRBJ2-5 TRBV2 . TGTGCCAGCAGGGGGGGGCGGGAGACCCAGTACTTC CASRGGRETQYF
. 15 TRBJ2-3 TRBV14 . TGTGCCAGCAGCCAAAGACACCTCCCCACAGATACGCAGTATTTT CASSQRHLPTDTQYF
. 16 TRBJ1-4 TRBV7-9 TRBD1 TGTGCCAGCAGCCCAGGGGGGGGCTTATGGAATGAAAAACTGTTTTTT CASSPGGGLWNEKLFF
. 15 TRBJ1-1 TRBV9 TRBD1 TGTGCCAGCAGCGTTGGACAGGGGGCGAAGTCCGAAGCTTTCTTT CASSVGQGAKSEAFF
. 12 TRBJ2-5 TRBV23-1 . TGCGCCAGCAGCCAATTGGTCGGGACCCAGTACTTC CASSQLVGTQYF
. 14 TRBJ1-2 TRBV4-2 . TGTGCCAGCAGCCAAGATGACAGGAACTATGGCTACACCTTC CASSQDDRNYGYTF
few 16 TRBJ1-5 TRBV7-8 TRBD1 TGTGCCAGCAGCTCAACCCCGGGACAGGGGGTTAAGCCCCAGCATTTT CASSSTPGQGVKPQHF
. 14 TRBJ2-5 TRBV7-6 TRBD2 TGTGCCAGCAGCTTAGTCGGAGCGGGGGAGACCCAGTACTTC CASSLVGAGETQYF
. 11 TRBJ2-7 TRBV20-1 . TGCAGTGCTATGGGGCTAGAGGAGCAGTACTTC CSAMGLEEQYF
. 15 TRBJ1-2 TRBV5-4 . TGTGCCAGCAGCCCAGGAGGGGGGTCGTACTATGGCTACACCTTC CASSPGGGSYYGYTF
. 16 TRBJ2-7 TRBV5-4 TRBD1 TGTGCCAGCAGCTTGGACGCAGGGACAGGGGTCTACGAGCAGTACTTC CASSLDAGTGVYEQYF
. 15 TRBJ1-5 TRBV5-1 . TGCGCCAGCAGCTTGGATGGAGTTAGCAATCAGCCCCAGCATTTT CASSLDGVSNQPQHF
. 15 TRBJ1-4 TRBV6-1 . TGTGCCAGCAGTGAACGAAGGACGGCGAATGAAAAACTGTTTTTT CASSERRTANEKLFF
. 18 TRBJ2-7 TRBV5-4 TRBD2 TGTGCCAGCAGCCTTCGGACAGGGGGACTAGCGGGGGAATACGAGCAGTACTTC CASSLRTGGLAGEYEQYF
. 17 TRBJ2-1 TRBV6-1 . TGTGCCAGCAGTGAAGGGTCTGAGGGAGGGGGTTACAATGAGCAGTTCTTC CASSEGSEGGGYNEQFF
. 16 TRBJ1-6 TRBV7-8 . TGTGCCAGCAGCTTAAGTCAGCGGTTCGGTAATTCACCCCTCCACTTT CASSLSQRFGNSPLHF
. 15 TRBJ2-3 TRBV2 TRBD1 TGTGCCAGCAGCCCGGGACAGGGGGCCACAGATACGCAGTATTTT CASSPGQGATDTQYF
. 18 TRBJ2-7 TRBV12-2 . TGTGCAAGTCGCCTTTATAAGGACAGCCATGGGAGCTCCTACGAGCAGTACTTC CASRLYKDSHGSSYEQYF
. 13 TRBJ1-1 TRBV19 . TGTGCCAGTAGTGCGGTGATGAACACTGAAGCTTTCTTT CASSAVMNTEAFF
. 13 TRBJ2-5 TRBV18 TRBD1 TGTGCCAGCTCTCTCGGACAGGCCGCGACCCAGTACTTC CASSLGQAATQYF